This T cell receptor beta chain was obtained from a study of OX40 agonist ivuxolimab in advanced cancers. The assay was immunoSEQ multiplex PCR, and TCRdb's table has in-frame clones only and misses some. In the table there are tens of thousands of clones, 80% to 90% of which are singletons. The CDR3 length is 16 residues. J gave up 0 bases and V 4 bases, and 7 bases lay outside the gene matches. CDR1 is SGDLS and CDR2 is YYNGEE in the germline V gene. V and J are TRBV9 and TRBJ2-7; 10 bases map to TRBD2. The receptor was isolated from an adult with an advanced solid tumor such as melanoma, head and neck, liver or kidney cancer. The sequences come from CD4+ or CD8+ T cells sorted from blood, collected in a trial of the OX40 agonist ivuxolimab. The CDR3 loop is CASSPTSGGDSYEQYF. The CDR3 region has the DNA TGTGCCAGCAGCCCCACAAGCGGGGGGGACTCCTACGAGCAGTACTTC.